This TCR beta chain came from a study of PD-L1 blockade in urothelial cancer. Notes on the study in general: Larger 3-week expansion of tumor-associated blood clones was seen in durable-benefit patients.

Noted time point: pretreatment peripheral blood. Individual patients had between 1 and 8 samples, taken pretreatment and on-treatment. Assay: immunoSEQ multiplex PCR; the TCRdb copy retains only in-frame clones and omits some. The profile shows 54,000 or so clones, around four fifths of them singletons. Points on this clone: Its antigen is currently unknown.

The origin of this receptor is a man in his fifties or sixties with urothelial cancer. The sample was PBMCs, taken around atezolizumab (anti-PD-L1) treatment.

CDR3 protein: CSVAPGQTKNIQYF. CDR3 DNA: TGCAGCGTGGCCCCTGGACAGACCAAAAACATTCAGTACTTC. The gene calls are TRBV29-1 and TRBJ2-4; D may be TRBD1 (6 bases). Between the trimmed V and J ends, which lost 6 bases and 2 bases, there was a span of 14 bases. The CDR3 contains 14 residues. Germline-derived CDR1 and CDR2 are SQVTM and ANQGSEA.